The present TCR beta chain was sequenced within a study of regulatory T cells in long-lasting Graves disease. At the level of the study: Graves' patients (newly diagnosed) had been on antithyroid drugs under 3 months.

The CDR3 consists of 13 residues. Per germline, CDR1 SGHNT and CDR2 YENEEA. Trimming removed 5 bases at V and 7 bases at J, with 14 bases between. The table lists this clonotype with many counts. Through Arm-PCR of CDR3 regions and iRepertoire HTBI primers, TCR beta libraries were built. TCRdb re-analysed the multiplex PCR reads in MiXCR, keeping a single row per CDR3 protein. Here the sample spans 680,000 or so distinct CDR3 sequences, 16% being singletons. Stated time point: newly diagnosed GD, antithyroid drugs for less than 3 months. The authors made the TCR library using RNA they extracted from PBMCs. These data were also filed under a second study, of T cells in Graves' hyperthyroidism and ophthalmopathy. That study adds: Primed by the HTBI set, a first-round RT-PCR was run on the TCR CDR3. Ophthalmopathy could be told apart from stable hyperthyroidism with a 13 V-J model.

The genes are TRBV11-3 and TRBJ2-5; a possible D gene is TRBD2 (6 bases). The sequence derives from a woman under 40 with Graves disease. The sequences come from peripheral blood mononuclear cells (PBMCs), collected at new diagnosis, from a patient treated with antithyroid drugs. CDR3 sequence (DNA): TGTGCCAGCAGCAGGCGGGGTTCGGGGACCCAGTACTTC. Protein sequence: CASSRRGSGTQYF.